A selection of T cell receptor beta chains follows, all from one sample in a study of blood T cell repertoires in COVID-19. Method: immunoSEQ multiplex PCR; TCRdb's copy keeps in-frame clones and lacks some. The data show 200,000 to 250,000 clones, approximately 83% seen once. The sample comprised PBMCs or T cells enriched from blood (not recorded which). The receptors originated from a woman between 55 and 75 years old who had recovered from COVID-19. The conserved cysteine and the conserved F or W are not part of the CDR3 here.

V gene,J gene,CDR3 length,CDR3 protein
TRBV25-1,TRBJ1-6,14,ASSGLPQGTRSPLH
TRBV6-5,TRBJ1-4,13,ASSYFLGGNEKLF
TRBV7-9,TRBJ1-6,14,ASSHGGSSYNSPLH
TRBV4-1,TRBJ2-5,12,ASSAGRGQETQY
TRBV29-1,TRBJ2-3,12,SVGVVGAHDTQY
TRBV19,TRBJ1-3,13,ASSRAGDYGNTIY
TRBV7-9,TRBJ2-2,10,ASSQGVGELF
TRBV7-2,TRBJ2-3,14,AGVTGLAGISDTQY
TRBV18,TRBJ2-5,13,ASSPPLAGQETQY
TRBV7-9,TRBJ2-1,14,ASSLYGTGKYNEQF
TRBV11-2,TRBJ2-7,10,ASSILENEQY
TRBV5-1,TRBJ2-1,14,ASSSTGTSSYNEQF
TRBV27,TRBJ1-5,12,ASSLGEGIGPQH
TRBV18,TRBJ2-3,14,ASSPWDRGPPDTQY
TRBV5-1,TRBJ2-5,11,ASSQGVQETQY
TRBV6-2/TRBV6-3,TRBJ2-1,10,ASSRAYNEQF
TRBV9,TRBJ2-5,12,ASSTRGGGETQY
TRBV27,TRBJ1-6,15,ASSLSGVSSYNSPLH
TRBV2,TRBJ2-5,12,ASTPDRYQETQY
TRBV7-9,TRBJ1-5,13,ASSLGDSYNQPQH
TRBV7-2,TRBJ2-2,14,ASSLTGTSVTGELF
TRBV7-9,TRBJ2-3,13,ASSSTGRGLDTQY
TRBV5-4,TRBJ2-7,12,ASSKSSGSYEQY
TRBV5-1,TRBJ2-7,14,ASSSGTSGPTYEQY
TRBV18,TRBJ1-2,14,ASSPAVLVANYGYT
TRBV19,TRBJ2-3,12,ASSFGAGTDTQY
TRBV7-6,TRBJ2-1,14,ASSQATGVRSNEQF
TRBV9,TRBJ2-7,13,ASSVGWGLLYEQY
TRBV12-3/TRBV12-4,TRBJ1-2,11,ASRFDRNYGYT
TRBV7-9,TRBJ2-5,12,ASSQGGGKETQY